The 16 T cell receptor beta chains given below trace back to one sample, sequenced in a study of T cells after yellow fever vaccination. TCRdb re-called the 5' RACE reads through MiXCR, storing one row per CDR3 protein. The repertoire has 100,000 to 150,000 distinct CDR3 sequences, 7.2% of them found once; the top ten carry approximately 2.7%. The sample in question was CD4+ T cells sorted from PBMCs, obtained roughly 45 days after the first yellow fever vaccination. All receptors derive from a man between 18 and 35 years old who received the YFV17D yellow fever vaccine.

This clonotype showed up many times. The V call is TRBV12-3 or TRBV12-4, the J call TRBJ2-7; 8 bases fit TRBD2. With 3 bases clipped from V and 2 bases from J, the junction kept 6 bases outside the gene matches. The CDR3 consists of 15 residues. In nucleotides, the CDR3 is TGTGCCAGCAGTTTCGATCCAGCGGGGGCCTACGAGCAGTACTTC. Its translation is CASSFDPAGAYEQYF.

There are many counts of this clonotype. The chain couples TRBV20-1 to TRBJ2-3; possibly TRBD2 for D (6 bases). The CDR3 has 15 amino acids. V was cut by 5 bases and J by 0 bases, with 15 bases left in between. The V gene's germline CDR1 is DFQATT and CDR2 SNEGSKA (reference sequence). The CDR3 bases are TGCAGTGCTGCTAGTGGTGCGGGGAGCACAGATACGCAGTATTTT. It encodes CSAASGAGSTDTQYF.

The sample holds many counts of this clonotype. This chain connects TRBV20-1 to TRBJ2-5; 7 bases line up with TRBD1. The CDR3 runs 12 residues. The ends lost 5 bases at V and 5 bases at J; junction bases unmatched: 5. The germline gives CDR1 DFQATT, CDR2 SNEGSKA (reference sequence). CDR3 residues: CSAGQASETQYF. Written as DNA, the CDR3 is TGCAGTGCTGGACAGGCCTCCGAGACCCAGTACTTC.

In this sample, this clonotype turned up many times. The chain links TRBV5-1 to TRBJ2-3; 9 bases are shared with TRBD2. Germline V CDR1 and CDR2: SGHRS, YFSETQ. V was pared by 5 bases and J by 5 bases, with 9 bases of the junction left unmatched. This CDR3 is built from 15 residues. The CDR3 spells CASSARRGGQDTQYF. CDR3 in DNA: TGCGCCAGCAGTGCGAGGCGGGGGGGCCAAGATACGCAGTATTTT.

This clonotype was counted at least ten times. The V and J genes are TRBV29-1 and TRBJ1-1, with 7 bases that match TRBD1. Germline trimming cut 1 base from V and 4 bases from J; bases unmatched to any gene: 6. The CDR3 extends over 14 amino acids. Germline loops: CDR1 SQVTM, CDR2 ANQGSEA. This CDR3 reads CSVEGNRGATEAFF. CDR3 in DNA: TGCAGCGTTGAAGGAAACAGGGGTGCCACTGAAGCTTTCTTT. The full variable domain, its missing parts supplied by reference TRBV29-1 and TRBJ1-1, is SAVISQKPSRDICQRGTSLTIQCQVDSQVTMMFWYRQQPGQSLTLIATANQGSEATYESGFVIDKFPISRPNLTFSTLTVSNMSPEDSSIYLCSVEGNRGATEAFFGQGTRLTVV.

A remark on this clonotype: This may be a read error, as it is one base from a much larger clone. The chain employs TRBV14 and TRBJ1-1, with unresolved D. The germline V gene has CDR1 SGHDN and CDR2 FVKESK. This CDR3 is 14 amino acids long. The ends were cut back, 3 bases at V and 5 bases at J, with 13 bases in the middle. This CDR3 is CASSQGYGRTEAFF. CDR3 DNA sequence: TGTGCCAGCAGCCAGGGATATGGGAGGACTGAAGCTTTCTTT.

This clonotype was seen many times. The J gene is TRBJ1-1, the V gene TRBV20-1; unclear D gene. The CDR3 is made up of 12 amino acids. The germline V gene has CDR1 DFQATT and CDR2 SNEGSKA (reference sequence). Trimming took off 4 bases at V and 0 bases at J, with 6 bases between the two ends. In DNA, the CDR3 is TGCAGTGCTACCCAGTTGAACACTGAAGCTTTCTTT. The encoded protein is CSATQLNTEAFF.

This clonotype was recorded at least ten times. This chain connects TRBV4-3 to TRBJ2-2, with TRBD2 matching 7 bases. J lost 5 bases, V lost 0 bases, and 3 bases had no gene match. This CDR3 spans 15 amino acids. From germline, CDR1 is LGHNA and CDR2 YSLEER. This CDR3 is CASSQEGGRTGELFF. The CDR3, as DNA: TGCGCCAGCAGCCAAGAGGGGGGGAGAACCGGGGAGCTGTTTTTT.

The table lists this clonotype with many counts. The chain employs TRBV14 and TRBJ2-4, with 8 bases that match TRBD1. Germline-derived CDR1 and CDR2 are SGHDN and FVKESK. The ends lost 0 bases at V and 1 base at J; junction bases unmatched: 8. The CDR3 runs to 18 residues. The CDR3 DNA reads TGTGCCAGCAGCCAAGATAGCAGGGGGCGCGTTGCCAAAAACATTCAGTACTTC. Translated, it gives CASSQDSRGRVAKNIQYF.

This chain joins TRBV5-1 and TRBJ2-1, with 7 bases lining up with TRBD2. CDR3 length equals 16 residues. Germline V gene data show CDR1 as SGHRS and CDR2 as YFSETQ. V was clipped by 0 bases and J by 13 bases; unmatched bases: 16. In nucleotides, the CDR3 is TGCGCCAGCAGCTTGGGTTCTAGCGGACTCTTAGGGCCCCAGTTCTTC. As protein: CASSLGSSGLLGPQFF. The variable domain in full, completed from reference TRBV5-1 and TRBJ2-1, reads KAGVTQTPRYLIKTRGQQVTLSCSPISGHRSVSWYQQTPGQGLQFLFEYFSETQRNKGNFPGRFSGRQFSNSRSEMNVSTLELGDSALYLCASSLGSSGLLGPQFFGPGTRLTVL.

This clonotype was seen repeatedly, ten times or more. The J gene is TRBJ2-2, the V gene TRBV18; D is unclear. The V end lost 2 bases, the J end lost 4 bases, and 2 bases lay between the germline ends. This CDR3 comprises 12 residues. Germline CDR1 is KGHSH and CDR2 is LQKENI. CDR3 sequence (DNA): TGTGCCAGCTCACCAAGCACCGGGGAGCTGTTTTTT. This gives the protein CASSPSTGELFF.

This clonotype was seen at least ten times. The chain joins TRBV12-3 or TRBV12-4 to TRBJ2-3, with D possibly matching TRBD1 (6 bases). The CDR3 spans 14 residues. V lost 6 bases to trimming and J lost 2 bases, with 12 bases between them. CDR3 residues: CASSFGTSTDTQYF. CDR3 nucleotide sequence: TGTGCCAGCAGCTTCGGGACATCCACAGATACGCAGTATTTT.

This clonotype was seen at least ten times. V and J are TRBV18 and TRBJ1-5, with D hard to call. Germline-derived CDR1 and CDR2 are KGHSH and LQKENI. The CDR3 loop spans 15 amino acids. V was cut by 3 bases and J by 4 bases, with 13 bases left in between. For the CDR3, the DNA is TGTGCCAGCTCACCCACAGTGACAAGTAATCAGCCCCAGCATTTT. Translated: CASSPTVTSNQPQHF. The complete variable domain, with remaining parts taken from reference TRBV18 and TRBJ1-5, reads NAGVMQNPRHLVRRRGQEARLRCSPMKGHSHVYWYRQLPEEGLKFMVYLQKENIIDESGMPKERFSAEFPKEGPSILRIQQVVRGDSAAYFCASSPTVTSNQPQHFGDGTRLSIL.

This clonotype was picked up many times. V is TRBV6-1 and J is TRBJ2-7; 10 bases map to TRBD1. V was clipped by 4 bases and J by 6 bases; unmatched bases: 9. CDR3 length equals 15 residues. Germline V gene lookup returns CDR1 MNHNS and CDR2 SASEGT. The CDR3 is CASSALTGGVIEQYF. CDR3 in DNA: TGTGCCAGCAGTGCCCTGACAGGGGGCGTTATCGAGCAGTACTTC.

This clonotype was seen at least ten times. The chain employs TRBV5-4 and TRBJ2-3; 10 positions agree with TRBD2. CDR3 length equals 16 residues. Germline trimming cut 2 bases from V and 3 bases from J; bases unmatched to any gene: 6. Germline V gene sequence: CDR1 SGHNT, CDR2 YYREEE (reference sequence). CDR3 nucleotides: TGTGCCAGCAGCTTCGTCAGCGGGGGGGGGACAGATACGCAGTATTTT. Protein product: CASSFVSGGGTDTQYF.

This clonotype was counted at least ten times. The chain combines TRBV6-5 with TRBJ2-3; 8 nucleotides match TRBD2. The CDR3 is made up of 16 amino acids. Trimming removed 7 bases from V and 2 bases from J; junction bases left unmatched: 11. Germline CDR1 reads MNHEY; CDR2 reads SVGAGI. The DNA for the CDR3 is TGTGCCAGCACCATCGGCTTAGCGGGGCCCACAGATACGCAGTATTTT. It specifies CASTIGLAGPTDTQYF.